This T cell receptor (beta chain) was captured by sequencing in a study of T cells in Graves' hyperthyroidism and ophthalmopathy. This clonotype was seen repeatedly, ten times or more. Its antigen is currently unknown. Researchers amplified the TCR beta CDR3 regions from RNA transcripts. HTBI primers were the set used in a first-round RT-PCR of the TCR CDR3. TCRdb passed the multiplex PCR reads through MiXCR, listing each CDR3 protein once. The sample includes approximately 500,000 distinct CDR3 sequences, 46% of them seen just once. Findings and limits, study-wide: Ophthalmopathy cases were set apart from stable hyperthyroidism by a 13 V-J model. Onset of ophthalmopathy came a median roughly 6.9 months after the model predicted it. Blood also held most thyroid clonotypes expanded beyond 0.001.

CDR1 is KGHDR and CDR2 is SFDVKD in the germline V gene. The CDR3 is 12 amino acids. Trimming left V 3 bases short and J 5 bases short, with 4 bases between. Clinical symptoms, serum thyroxine, TRAb, thyroid ultrasound and orbital computed tomography informed diagnoses. This chain uses TRBV24-1 with TRBJ1-5; no clear D. Sequenced sample: peripheral blood or thyroid tissue (not recorded which). This TCR derives from a woman aged 18-29 years with Graves' hyperthyroidism. The CDR3 region is CATSDGHQPQHF. The CDR3 DNA reads TGTGCCACCAGTGATGGCCATCAGCCCCAGCATTTT.